This T cell receptor (beta chain) was observed in a study of spatial heterogeneity in lung cancer. In its sample, this clonotype was seen many times. This beta chain is an unintended read in a library built for alpha chains; its size means little. Via MiXCR, TCRdb re-called the 5' RACE reads, giving one row per CDR3 protein. Here the sample spans approximately 11,000 distinct CDR3 sequences, approximately 3.5% being singletons. Sample time point: sample taken at primary tumor resection. Whole RNA came from tumor, nontumor lung or frozen PBMC and was sequenced without being sorted. The donors were some 70 patients with non-small cell lung cancer that was early-stage and untreated. Germline V lookup: CDR1 SEHNR, CDR2 FQNEAQ (reference sequence). This CDR3 is built from 14 residues. V shed 6 bases and J shed 5 bases, with 16 bases lying between them.

The sample was PBMCs, taken at surgery. The sequence came from a female donor with early-stage non-small cell lung cancer. The rearrangement joins TRBV7-9 to TRBJ1-1; D unresolved. CDR3 sequence reads: CASSFPPQRTEAFF. Written as DNA, the CDR3 is TGTGCCAGCAGTTTTCCCCCACAGAGGACTGAAGCTTTCTTT.